Presented here are 16 T cell receptor beta chains from one specimen sequenced in a study of blood T cell repertoires in COVID-19. Sequencing was performed with immunoSEQ multiplex PCR; in TCRdb, only in-frame clones are kept and a portion is missing. The data contain fewer than 500,000 clones, 87% of them seen just once; the ten biggest clones take up 1% to 1.5%. The sequenced sample consisted of PBMCs or T cells enriched from blood (not recorded which). These receptor sequences come from a man aged 25 to 45 who had recovered from COVID-19.

V usage is TRBV29-1 and J usage is TRBJ2-1, with D possibly matching TRBD1 (6 bases). V shed 5 bases and J shed 2 bases, with 16 bases lying between them. This CDR3 has 15 amino acids. Germline assignment: CDR1 SQVTM and CDR2 ANQGSEA. In DNA, the CDR3 is TGCAGCGTTATGGACGGAACAGGGACCTACAATGAGCAGTTCTTC. Translation: CSVMDGTGTYNEQFF.

The chain combines TRBV20-1 with TRBJ1-6; D gene unclear. Per the germline V gene, CDR1 is DFQATT and CDR2 is SNEGSKA (reference sequence). V dropped 3 bases and J dropped 1 base, with 10 bases sitting between them. This CDR3 is 15 amino acids long. CDR3 coding DNA: TGCAGTGCTAGTTTTGAGGGATCCTATAATTCACCCCTCCACTTT. Its protein product is CSASFEGSYNSPLHF.

A remark on this clone: Other DNA sequences in the sample encode the same CDR3. The chain carries TRBV3-1 (or the pseudogene TRBV3-2) and TRBJ2-5; the D is unclear. The length of the CDR3 is 12 residues. With 1 base removed from V and 4 bases from J, the gap between germline ends came to 4 bases. Germline V CDR1 and CDR2: LGHDT, YNNKEL (reference sequence). Here the CDR3 DNA reads TGTGCCAGCAGCCAAGTCGGAGAGACCCAGTACTTC. It encodes CASSQVGETQYF.

The rearrangement uses TRBV19 and TRBJ2-7; weak D call: TRBD2 (5 bases). CDR3 length equals 13 residues. Germline V lookup: CDR1 LNHDA, CDR2 SQIVND (reference sequence). Trimming took off 4 bases at V and 4 bases at J, with 11 bases between the two ends. The CDR3 DNA sequence: TGTGCCAGTAGTAGCAGAGGGATGTACGAGCAGTACTTC. Its protein is CASSSRGMYEQYF.

The chain uses TRBV9 and TRBJ2-7; possibly TRBD1 for D (6 bases). V was cut by 1 base and J by 7 bases, with 12 bases left in between. Germline V gene data show CDR1 as SGDLS and CDR2 as YYNGEE. The CDR3 is 13 residues long. The CDR3 sequence is CASSVQGTGEQYF. CDR3 nucleotides: TGTGCCAGCAGCGTACAGGGGACGGGGGAGCAGTACTTC. Full variable domain (outside the CDR3, taken from reference TRBV9 and TRBJ2-7): DSGVTQTPKHLITATGQRVTLRCSPRSGDLSVYWYQQSLDQGLQFLIQYYNGEERAKGNILERFSAQQFPDLHSELNLSSLELGDSALYFCASSVQGTGEQYFGPGTRLTVT.

V and J are TRBV7-3 and TRBJ1-3; possible D gene TRBD1, 5 bases. Trimming stripped 1 base from V and 2 bases from J, with 12 bases between. The CDR3 extends over 16 amino acids. Germline loops: CDR1 SGHTA, CDR2 FQGTGA. The CDR3 loop reads CASSLMAGLPGNTIYF. The CDR3 coding sequence is TGTGCCAGCAGCTTAATGGCAGGGTTGCCTGGAAACACCATATATTTT. The variable domain in full, with the rest retrieved from reference TRBV7-3 and TRBJ1-3, is GAGVSQTPSNKVTEKGKYVELRCDPISGHTALYWYRQSLGQGPEFLIYFQGTGAADDSGLPNDRFFAVRPEGSVSTLKIQRTERGDSAVYLCASSLMAGLPGNTIYFGEGSWLTVV.

The V and J genes are TRBV2 and TRBJ1-2; 11 bases match TRBD1. Germline CDR1 and CDR2: SNHLY and FYNNEI. The V and J ends lost 1 base and 8 bases, in that order; junction bases with no gene match: 6. The CDR3 has 15 residues. The DNA for the CDR3 is TGTGCCAGCAGTGAAGATGGACAGGGGGCGCAGGGCTACACCTTC. This gives the protein CASSEDGQGAQGYTF.

The chain couples TRBV29-1 to TRBJ2-1, with unresolved D. V lost 0 bases to trimming and J lost 12 bases, with 12 bases between them. The CDR3 length is 12 residues. Germline V CDR1 and CDR2: SQVTM, ANQGSEA. CDR3 in DNA: TGCAGCGTTGAAGAAATGAGCAGCGCGCAGTTCTTC. Translating gives CSVEEMSSAQFF.

This rearrangement joins TRBV18 to TRBJ1-3, with D unclear. Trimming removed 6 bases at V and 4 bases at J, with 10 bases between. Germline V gene sequence: CDR1 KGHSH, CDR2 LQKENI. CDR3 length equals 13 residues. CDR3 nucleotides: TGTGCCAGCTCCGGGTCTTCGGGAAACACCATATATTTT. Protein product: CASSGSSGNTIYF.

The chain employs TRBV2 and TRBJ1-2; 8 bases are a match to TRBD1. The CDR3 is 14 residues long. CDR1 is SNHLY, CDR2 FYNNEI, per germline. After removal of 1 base from V and 2 bases from J, the junction contained 0 bases not matched to a gene. CDR3 protein: CASSEGTGNYGYTF. The CDR3 DNA is TGTGCCAGCAGTGAAGGGACAGGGAACTATGGCTACACCTTC.

The CDR3 protein is CSASHPNQPQHF. For the CDR3, the DNA is TGCAGTGCTAGTCATCCCAATCAGCCCCAGCATTTT. This chain links TRBV20-1 with TRBJ1-5; the D is unclear. This CDR3 has 12 amino acids. Germline V gene sequence: CDR1 DFQATT, CDR2 SNEGSKA (reference sequence). V gave up 3 bases and J gave up 3 bases, with 6 bases separating them.

The chain combines TRBV7-9 with TRBJ2-2; no firm D call. This CDR3 is built from 14 residues. The ends were cut back, 1 base at V and 8 bases at J, with 11 bases in the middle. Per the germline V gene, CDR1 is SEHNR and CDR2 is FQNEAQ (reference sequence). The CDR3 sequence is CASSLVEKPGELFF. In nucleotides, the CDR3 is TGTGCCAGCAGCTTAGTAGAGAAGCCGGGGGAGCTGTTTTTT.

Worth noting for this clone: This same CDR3 is encoded by further DNA sequences in the sample. This chain joins TRBV28 and TRBJ1-2, with a weak D call TRBD1 (6 bases). Germline V gene lookup returns CDR1 MDHEN and CDR2 SYDVKM. V was shortened by 6 bases and J by 2 bases, with 10 bases between the two germline ends. The CDR3 covers 13 residues. The CDR3 nucleotides read TGTGCCAGCAGGTCACAGGGAAACTATGGCTACACCTTC. This gives the protein CASRSQGNYGYTF.

The V and J genes are TRBV11-1 and TRBJ1-2; D perhaps matches TRBD1 (6 bases). V gave up 0 bases and J gave up 5 bases, with 7 bases separating them. The germline gives CDR1 SGHAT, CDR2 FQDESV (reference sequence). The CDR3 runs to 13 residues. CDR3 region: CASSLAGQYGYTF. The DNA for the CDR3 is TGTGCCAGCAGCTTAGCTGGACAGTATGGCTACACCTTC.

The chain couples TRBV6-6 to TRBJ2-7, with TRBD2 matching over 9 bases. The germline V gene has CDR1 MNHNY and CDR2 SVGAGI (reference sequence). V dropped 5 bases and J dropped 4; count of bases not matched to a gene: 6. The length of the CDR3 is 14 residues. CDR3 residues: CASSHSGGLYEQYF. Here the CDR3 DNA reads TGTGCCAGCAGTCATAGCGGGGGCCTTTACGAGCAGTACTTC.

Note on this clone: The sample has other DNA sequences that encode this CDR3 too. The CDR3 coding sequence is TGTGCCAGCTCACCTGGACAGTCTAACTATGGCTACACCTTC. This codes for CASSPGQSNYGYTF. This sequence joins TRBV18 and TRBJ1-2, with D possibly matching TRBD1 (6 bases). CDR1 KGHSH and CDR2 LQKENI come from the germline V gene. This CDR3 contains 14 residues. V lost 3 bases to trimming and J lost 0 bases, with 8 bases between them.